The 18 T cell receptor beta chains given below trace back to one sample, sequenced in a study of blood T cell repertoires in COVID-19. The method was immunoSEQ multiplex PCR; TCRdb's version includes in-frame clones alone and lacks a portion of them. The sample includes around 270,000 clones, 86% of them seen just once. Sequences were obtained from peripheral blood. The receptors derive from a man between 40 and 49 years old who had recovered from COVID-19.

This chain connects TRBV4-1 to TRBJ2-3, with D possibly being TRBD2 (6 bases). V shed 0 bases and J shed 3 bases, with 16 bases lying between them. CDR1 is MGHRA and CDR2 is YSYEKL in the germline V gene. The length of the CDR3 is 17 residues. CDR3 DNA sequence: TGCGCCAGCAGCCAAGATCAAGTGGGAGGCGGGACAGATACGCAGTATTTT. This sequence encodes CASSQDQVGGGTDTQYF.

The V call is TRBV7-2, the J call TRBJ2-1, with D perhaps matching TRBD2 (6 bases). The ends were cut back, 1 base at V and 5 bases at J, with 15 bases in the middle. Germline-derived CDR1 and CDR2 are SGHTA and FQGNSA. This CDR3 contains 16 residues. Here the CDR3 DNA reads TGTGCCAGCAGCTTAGTTCGGAGGGGAACTCACAATGAGCAGTTCTTC. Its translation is CASSLVRRGTHNEQFF.

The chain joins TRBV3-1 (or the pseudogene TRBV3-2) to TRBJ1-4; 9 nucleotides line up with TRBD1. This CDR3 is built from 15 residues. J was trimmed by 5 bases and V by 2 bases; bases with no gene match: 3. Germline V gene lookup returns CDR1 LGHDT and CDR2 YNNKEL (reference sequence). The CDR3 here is CASSQRQGGNEKLFF. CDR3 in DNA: TGTGCCAGCAGCCAACGACAGGGGGGGAATGAAAAACTGTTTTTT.

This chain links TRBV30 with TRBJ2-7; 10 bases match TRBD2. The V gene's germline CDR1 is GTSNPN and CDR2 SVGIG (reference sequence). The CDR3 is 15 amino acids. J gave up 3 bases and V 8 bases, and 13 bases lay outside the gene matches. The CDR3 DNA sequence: TGTGCCGGTAGGCGGGCTAGCGGGGGTCGCTACGAGCAGTACTTC. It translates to CAGRRASGGRYEQYF.

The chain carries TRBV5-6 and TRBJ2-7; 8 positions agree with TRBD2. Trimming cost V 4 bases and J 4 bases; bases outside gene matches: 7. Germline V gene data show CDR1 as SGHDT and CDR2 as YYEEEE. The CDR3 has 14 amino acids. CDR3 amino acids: CASSKAGGAYEQYF. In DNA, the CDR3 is TGTGCCAGCAGCAAGGCCGGGGGGGCATACGAGCAGTACTTC. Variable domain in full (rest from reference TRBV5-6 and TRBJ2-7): DAGVTQSPTHLIKTRGQQVTLRCSPKSGHDTVSWYQQALGQGPQFIFQYYEEEERQRGNFPDRFSGHQFPNYSSELNVNALLLGDSALYLCASSKAGGAYEQYFGPGTRLTVT.

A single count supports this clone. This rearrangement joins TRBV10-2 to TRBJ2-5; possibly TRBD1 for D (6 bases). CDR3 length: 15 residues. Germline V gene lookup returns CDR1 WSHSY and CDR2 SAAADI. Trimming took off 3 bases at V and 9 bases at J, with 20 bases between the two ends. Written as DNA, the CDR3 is TGCGCCAGCAGTGACCCAGGGGTACCCCCGTTGGCCCAGTACTTC. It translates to CASSDPGVPPLAQYF.

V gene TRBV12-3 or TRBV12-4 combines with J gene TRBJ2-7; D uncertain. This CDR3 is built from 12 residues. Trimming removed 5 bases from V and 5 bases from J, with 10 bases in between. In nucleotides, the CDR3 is TGTGCCAGCAGTGTTCTATCTGACGAGCAGTACTTC. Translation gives CASSVLSDEQYF.

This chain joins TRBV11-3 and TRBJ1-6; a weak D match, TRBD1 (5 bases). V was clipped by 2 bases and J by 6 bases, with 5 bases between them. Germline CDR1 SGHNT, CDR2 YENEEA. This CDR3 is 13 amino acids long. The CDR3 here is CASSLRGNSPLHF. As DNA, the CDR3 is TGTGCCAGCAGCTTAAGGGGTAATTCACCCCTCCACTTT.

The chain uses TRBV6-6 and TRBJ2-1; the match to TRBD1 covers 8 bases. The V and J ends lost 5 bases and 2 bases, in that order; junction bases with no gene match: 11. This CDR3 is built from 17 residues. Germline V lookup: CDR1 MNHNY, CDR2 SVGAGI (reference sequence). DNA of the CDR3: TGTGCCAGCAGTCCCGATTACAGGGGGTGGGCCTACAATGAGCAGTTCTTC. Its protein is CASSPDYRGWAYNEQFF.

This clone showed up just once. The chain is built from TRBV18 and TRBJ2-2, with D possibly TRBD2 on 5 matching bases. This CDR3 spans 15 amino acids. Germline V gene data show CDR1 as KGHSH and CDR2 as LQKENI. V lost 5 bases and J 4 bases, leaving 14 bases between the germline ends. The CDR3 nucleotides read TGTGCCAGCTCATCCCTTCGTGGGAGCACCGGGGAGCTGTTTTTT. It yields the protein CASSSLRGSTGELFF.

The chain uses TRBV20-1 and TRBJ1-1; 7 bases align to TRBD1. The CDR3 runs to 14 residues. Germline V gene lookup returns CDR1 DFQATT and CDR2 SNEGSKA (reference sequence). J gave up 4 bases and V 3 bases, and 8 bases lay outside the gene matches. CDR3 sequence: CSASRDSGATEAFF. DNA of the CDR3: TGCAGTGCTAGTAGGGACAGTGGCGCCACTGAAGCTTTCTTT.

The CDR3 DNA reads TGTGCCAGCAGCCAACTATCTAGCGGAACGTACACCGGGGAGCTGTTTTTT. Translation gives CASSQLSSGTYTGELFF. The J gene is TRBJ2-2, the V gene TRBV14; 7 nucleotides align to TRBD2. Unmatched junction bases numbered 9, after V lost 2 bases and J lost 3 bases. The germline V gene encodes CDR1 SGHDN and CDR2 FVKESK. This CDR3 has 17 amino acids.

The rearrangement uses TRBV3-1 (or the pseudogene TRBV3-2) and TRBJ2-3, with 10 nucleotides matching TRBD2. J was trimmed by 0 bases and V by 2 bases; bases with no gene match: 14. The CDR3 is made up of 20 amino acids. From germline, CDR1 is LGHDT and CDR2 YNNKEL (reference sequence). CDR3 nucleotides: TGTGCCAGCAGCCAATCCTACCCCGATAGCGGGAGGCCTAGCACAGATACGCAGTATTTT. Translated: CASSQSYPDSGRPSTDTQYF.

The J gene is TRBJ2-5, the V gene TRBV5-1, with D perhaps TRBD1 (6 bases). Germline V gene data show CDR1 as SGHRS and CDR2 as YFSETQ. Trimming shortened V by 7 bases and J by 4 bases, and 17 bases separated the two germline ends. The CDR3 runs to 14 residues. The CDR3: CASGPQGFGETQYF. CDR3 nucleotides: TGCGCCAGCGGTCCGCAGGGGTTCGGAGAGACCCAGTACTTC.

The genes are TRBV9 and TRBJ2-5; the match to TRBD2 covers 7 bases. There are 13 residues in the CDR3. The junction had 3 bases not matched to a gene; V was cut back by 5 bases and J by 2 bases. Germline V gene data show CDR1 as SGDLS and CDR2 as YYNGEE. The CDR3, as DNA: TGTGCCAGCAGTGGGGGGGATCAAGAGACCCAGTACTTC. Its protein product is CASSGGDQETQYF.

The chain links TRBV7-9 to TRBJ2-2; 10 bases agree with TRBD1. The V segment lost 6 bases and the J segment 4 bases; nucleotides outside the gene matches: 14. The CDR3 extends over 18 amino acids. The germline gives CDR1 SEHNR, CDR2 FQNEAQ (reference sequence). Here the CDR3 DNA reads TGTGCCAGCAGACCCACCTCTTCCGGGACAGGGGCCACCGGGGAGCTGTTTTTT. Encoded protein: CASRPTSSGTGATGELFF.

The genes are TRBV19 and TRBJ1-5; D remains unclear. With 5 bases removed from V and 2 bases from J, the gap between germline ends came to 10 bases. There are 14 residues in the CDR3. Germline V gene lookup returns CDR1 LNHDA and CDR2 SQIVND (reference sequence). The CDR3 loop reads CASSFGVGNQPQHF. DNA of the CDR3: TGTGCCAGTAGTTTCGGGGTTGGCAATCAGCCCCAGCATTTT. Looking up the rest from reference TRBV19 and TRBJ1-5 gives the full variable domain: DGGITQSPKYLFRKEGQNVTLSCEQNLNHDAMYWYRQDPGQGLRLIYYSQIVNDFQKGDIAEGYSVSREKKESFPLTVTSAQKNPTAFYLCASSFGVGNQPQHFGDGTRLSIL.

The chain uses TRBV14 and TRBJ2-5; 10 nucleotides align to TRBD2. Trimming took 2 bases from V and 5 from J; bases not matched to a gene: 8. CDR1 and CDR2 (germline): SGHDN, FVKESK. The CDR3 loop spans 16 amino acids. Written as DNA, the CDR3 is TGTGCCAGCAGCCAACCTCTAGCGGGGGCGCAGGAGACCCAGTACTTC. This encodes CASSQPLAGAQETQYF.